The 19 T cell receptor beta chains reported below all come from one sample, sequenced in a study of radiotherapy plus CTLA-4 blockade in lung cancer. This table comes from immunoSEQ multiplex PCR, and its TCRdb copy is limited to in-frame clones, with some not included. In the table there are some 120,000 clones, roughly 77% of which are singletons. Sequencing used peripheral blood, obtained from a patient treated with radiotherapy plus ipilimumab. These receptor sequences come from a human donor with non-small cell lung cancer that progressed on radiotherapy plus ipilimumab. Some clones in this sample may be carry-over from other donors' samples.

The chain is built from TRBV7-9 and TRBJ2-7, with D hard to call. Trimming removed 5 bases from V and 0 bases from J, with 8 bases in between. This CDR3 comprises 13 residues. CDR1 is SEHNR, CDR2 FQNEAQ, per germline (reference sequence). CDR3 sequence (DNA): TGTGCCAGCAGCCCAAGCCTCTCCTACGAGCAGTACTTC. Translation: CASSPSLSYEQYF.

The V call is TRBV4-2, the J call TRBJ1-1, with D tentatively TRBD1 (5 bases). Trimming removed 0 bases at V and 8 bases at J, with 13 bases between. CDR3 length: 14 residues. Germline V gene lookup returns CDR1 LGHNA and CDR2 YNFKEQ. The CDR3 spells CASSQDTREPEAFF. The CDR3 coding sequence is TGTGCCAGCAGCCAAGACACCAGGGAGCCCGAAGCTTTCTTT.

The chain couples TRBV11-2 to TRBJ1-2; possibly TRBD1 for D (5 bases). The CDR3 length is 15 residues. CDR1 SGHAT and CDR2 FQNNGV come from the germline V gene. Trimming pared 5 bases from V and 3 bases from J, leaving 16 bases between. CDR3 nucleotide sequence: TGTGCCAGCAGCGACCCCGGGACCCCCTACTATGGCTACACCTTC. Residues: CASSDPGTPYYGYTF.

This sequence joins TRBV6-4 and TRBJ1-2, with a possible D match to TRBD1 (5 bases). Trimming removed 4 bases from V and 2 bases from J, with 14 bases in between. The CDR3 extends over 15 amino acids. CDR1 and CDR2 (germline): MRHNA, SNTAGT. Written as DNA, the CDR3 is TGTGCCAGCAGTGCGGGGCAGGGAGGGAACTATGGCTACACCTTC. Translation gives CASSAGQGGNYGYTF.

The gene calls are TRBV7-3 and TRBJ1-1; D not resolved. The CDR3 contains 14 residues. Germline V gene lookup returns CDR1 SGHTA and CDR2 FQGTGA. Trimming stripped 0 bases from V and 4 bases from J, with 9 bases between. The CDR3 DNA is TGTGCCAGCAGCTTAACCGCGGGGTCCACTGAAGCTTTCTTT. This encodes CASSLTAGSTEAFF.

The chain combines TRBV9 with TRBJ1-2; TRBD1 is a possible D gene (6 bases). V shed 2 bases and J shed 3 bases, with 14 bases lying between them. This CDR3 is 15 amino acids long. Germline V gene sequence: CDR1 SGDLS, CDR2 YYNGEE. In DNA form, the CDR3 reads TGTGCCAGCAGCGTTCAGGACAGCCCCTACTATGGCTACACCTTC. The encoded protein is CASSVQDSPYYGYTF.

The chain joins TRBV6-6 to TRBJ1-3; no firm D call. This CDR3 has 12 amino acids. Germline assignment: CDR1 MNHNY and CDR2 SVGAGI (reference sequence). Trimming took off 7 bases at V and 6 bases at J, with 10 bases between the two ends. CDR3 bases: TGTGCCAGCAAAACACCCTTAAACACCATATATTTT. Translation gives CASKTPLNTIYF.

To note about this clone: The same CDR3 arises from other DNA sequences in this sample as well. The rearrangement uses TRBV25-1 and TRBJ1-1; 11 bases are a match to TRBD1. The J segment lost 3 bases and the V segment lost 6 bases, leaving 0 bases of the junction unmatched. The germline V gene has CDR1 MGHDK and CDR2 SYGVNS. This CDR3 is built from 13 residues. CDR3 residues: CASRGQGDTEAFF. CDR3 nucleotide sequence: TGTGCCAGCAGGGGACAGGGGGACACTGAAGCTTTCTTT.

This clone has only a few counts. The V gene is TRBV7-3, the J gene TRBJ2-3, with 16 bases fitting TRBD2. Germline CDR1 reads SGHTA; CDR2 reads FQGTGA. The CDR3 is 22 residues long. The junction had 18 bases not matched to a gene; V was cut back by 2 bases and J by 4 bases. This CDR3 is CASSLGHGSPGTSGGAADTQYF. The CDR3 bases are TGTGCCAGCAGCTTAGGCCACGGCAGCCCCGGGACTAGCGGGGGGGCCGCAGATACGCAGTATTTT.

This clone was observed a single time. The gene calls are TRBV6-5 and TRBJ1-1; possibly TRBD1 for D (6 bases). The CDR3 loop spans 15 amino acids. CDR1 and CDR2 from the germline V gene are MNHEY and SVGAGI. V was shortened by 6 bases and J by 4 bases, with 18 bases between the two germline ends. The CDR3 loop reads CASRGAGAGSTEAFF. CDR3 nucleotide sequence: TGTGCCAGCAGAGGGGCAGGGGCCGGGAGCACTGAAGCTTTCTTT.

Only one count was recorded for this clone. The chain links TRBV2 to TRBJ2-2, with D uncertain. Germline V gene sequence: CDR1 SNHLY, CDR2 FYNNEI. V lost 4 bases, J lost 2 bases, and 11 bases lay in between. The CDR3 consists of 15 residues. CDR3 loop: CASSVESLNTGELFF. CDR3 nucleotide sequence: TGTGCCAGCAGTGTAGAAAGCCTTAACACCGGGGAGCTGTTTTTT.

The V and J genes are TRBV19 and TRBJ1-6; no definite D call. The germline CDR1 and CDR2 sequences are LNHDA and SQIVND (reference sequence). V lost 2 bases and J lost 8, with 7 bases in between. This CDR3 has 13 residues. In DNA form, the CDR3 reads TGTGCCAGTAGTATATTCGGGGATTCACCCCTCCACTTT. This encodes CASSIFGDSPLHF. Using reference TRBV19 and TRBJ1-6 for the parts outside the CDR3, the full variable domain is DGGITQSPKYLFRKEGQNVTLSCEQNLNHDAMYWYRQDPGQGLRLIYYSQIVNDFQKGDIAEGYSVSREKKESFPLTVTSAQKNPTAFYLCASSIFGDSPLHFGNGTRLTVT.

V and J are TRBV5-1 and TRBJ2-1, with no clear D. CDR1 and CDR2 (germline): SGHRS, YFSETQ. This CDR3 region has 13 residues. The ends were cut back, 4 bases at V and 0 bases at J, with 5 bases in the middle. DNA for the CDR3: TGCGCCAGCAGCCATAGCTCCTACAATGAGCAGTTCTTC. This sequence encodes CASSHSSYNEQFF.

The CDR3 sequence: CASSLVGGAGNIQYF. Here the CDR3 DNA reads TGTGCCAGCAGCTTAGTGGGGGGGGCTGGAAACATTCAGTACTTC. The V call is TRBV7-8, the J call TRBJ2-4; maybe TRBD2 (7 bases). There are 15 residues in the CDR3. Per the germline V gene, CDR1 is SGHVS and CDR2 is FQNEAQ. V shed 1 base and J shed 6 bases, with 13 bases lying between them.

The chain has TRBV6-1 and TRBJ2-3; a possible D gene is TRBD1 (8 bases). V was cut by 3 bases and J by 1 base, with 20 bases left in between. CDR3 size: 18 residues. Looked up from germline, CDR1 is MNHNS and CDR2 is SASEGT. The CDR3 DNA sequence: TGTGCCAGCAGTGATATGTGGGGGGGACAGGTACGCACAGATACGCAGTATTTT. As protein: CASSDMWGGQVRTDTQYF.

The chain employs TRBV4-1 and TRBJ1-3; D uncertain. This CDR3 has 18 amino acids. Trimming shortened V by 1 base and J by 3 bases, and 19 bases separated the two germline ends. Germline V gives CDR1 MGHRA, CDR2 YSYEKL. CDR3 DNA sequence: TGCGCCAGCAGCCAAGTTTCTAAGGTTTTCAAATTTGGAAACACCATATATTTT. Amino acid sequence: CASSQVSKVFKFGNTIYF.

CDR3 in amino acids: CASSLATSGGVQETQYF. The CDR3 coding sequence is TGTGCCAGCAGCTTGGCCACTAGCGGGGGGGTTCAAGAGACCCAGTACTTC. The chain links TRBV13 to TRBJ2-5, with 13 nucleotides matching TRBD2. The CDR3 has 17 residues. J was trimmed by 2 bases and V by 3 bases; bases with no gene match: 6. Germline lookup yields CDR1 PRHDT and CDR2 FYEKMQ (reference sequence). Combining the CDR3 with reference TRBV13 and TRBJ2-5 gives the whole variable domain AAGVIQSPRHLIKEKRETATLKCYPIPRHDTVYWYQQGPGQDPQFLISFYEKMQSDKGSIPDRFSAQQFSDYHSELNMSSLELGDSALYFCASSLATSGGVQETQYFGPGTRLLVL.

V usage is TRBV10-3 and J usage is TRBJ1-1, with 11 bases aligning to TRBD1. The CDR3 length is 15 residues. Germline values: CDR1 ENHRY, CDR2 SYGVKD. J lost 2 bases, V lost 4 bases, and 3 bases had no gene match. This CDR3 reads CAISGGQGGNTEAFF. Written as DNA, the CDR3 is TGTGCCATCAGTGGGGGACAGGGGGGAAACACTGAAGCTTTCTTT.

This clone was recorded many times. CDR3 DNA: TGTGCCAGCAGTTTGGGGCAGGGGAACACCATATATTTT. Protein product: CASSLGQGNTIYF. The J gene is TRBJ1-3, the V gene TRBV6-6; TRBD1 might be the D (6 bases). Trimming removed 4 bases from V and 7 bases from J, with 11 bases in between. Germline values: CDR1 MNHNY, CDR2 SVGAGI (reference sequence). This CDR3 comprises 13 residues.